A single sample gave rise to the 21 T cell receptor beta chains below, sequenced in a study of cytotoxic CD8 clonotypes in ibrutinib-treated CLL. The method was immunoSEQ multiplex PCR; TCRdb's version includes in-frame clones alone and lacks a portion of them. The sample consists of about 44,000 clones, almost 70% of them appearing once. Sequences were derived from PBMCs, sampled after 12 months of ibrutinib treatment. The receptors originated from a human donor with chronic lymphocytic leukemia.

To note about this clone: No DNA is shown, since the ends of the CDR3 on it are uncertain; the CDR3 is the one TCRdb lists. CDR3 sequence reads: CASSFFGQGYNEQFF. J is TRBJ2-1 and V is TRBV19; TRBD1 is the table's D call, not checked against the DNA. Germline V gene data show CDR1 as LNHDA and CDR2 as SQIVND (reference sequence). The CDR3 has 15 residues if both end residues are counted.

The rearrangement uses TRBV28 and TRBJ1-4, with 10 bases matching TRBD1. This CDR3 spans 17 amino acids. From germline, CDR1 is MDHEN and CDR2 SYDVKM. The V and J ends lost 6 bases and 3 bases, in that order; junction bases with no gene match: 10. CDR3 region: CASSRESDRGPNEKLFF. The CDR3 DNA reads as TGTGCCAGCAGCCGAGAATCCGACAGGGGGCCTAATGAAAAACTGTTTTTT.

This clone was picked up a small number of times. The J gene is TRBJ1-2, the V gene TRBV4-1; D remains unclear. CDR3 length equals 14 residues. V was clipped by 0 bases and J by 4 bases, with 9 bases between them. CDR1 MGHRA and CDR2 YSYEKL come from the germline V gene. CDR3 loop: CASSQDLTVYGYTF. For the CDR3, the DNA is TGCGCCAGCAGCCAAGATCTCACGGTCTATGGCTACACCTTC.

The J gene is TRBJ1-5, the V gene TRBV19; TRBD1 is a possible D gene (5 bases). Per the germline V gene, CDR1 is LNHDA and CDR2 is SQIVND (reference sequence). V was pared by 5 bases and J by 6 bases, with 17 bases between. The CDR3 is 15 residues long. This CDR3 reads CASSSPSGGSQPQHF. CDR3 in DNA: TGTGCCAGTAGTTCACCCTCGGGGGGGAGTCAGCCCCAGCATTTT. Variable domain in full (rest from reference TRBV19 and TRBJ1-5): DGGITQSPKYLFRKEGQNVTLSCEQNLNHDAMYWYRQDPGQGLRLIYYSQIVNDFQKGDIAEGYSVSREKKESFPLTVTSAQKNPTAFYLCASSSPSGGSQPQHFGDGTRLSIL.

This clone showed up just once. This chain connects TRBV15 to TRBJ2-5; tentatively, D is TRBD2 (5 bases). The CDR3 has 16 amino acids. The V gene lost 1 base and the J gene lost 1 base, with 13 bases spanning the gap. Germline CDR1 and CDR2: LNHNV and YYDKDF (reference sequence). The CDR3 nucleotides read TGTGCCACCAGCAGAGGGAATATGCTAGCCCAAGAGACCCAGTACTTC. Its protein product is CATSRGNMLAQETQYF.

This clone has a handful of counts. V and J are TRBV19 and TRBJ1-2, with D uncertain. Trimming took 7 bases from V and 8 from J, leaving 14 bases between them. This CDR3 comprises 12 residues. The germline V gene encodes CDR1 LNHDA and CDR2 SQIVND (reference sequence). The chain's CDR3 is CASIGGPRGYTF. As DNA, the CDR3 is TGTGCCAGTATCGGCGGCCCTCGGGGCTACACCTTC.

This chain links TRBV5-1 with TRBJ2-3; D is ambiguous. The germline V and J ends were trimmed by 0 bases and 8 bases, with 10 bases remaining between them. CDR1 is SGHRS and CDR2 is YFSETQ in the germline V gene. The CDR3 contains 13 residues. CDR3 region: CASSLEATGTQYF. The CDR3 region has the DNA TGCGCCAGCAGCTTGGAGGCGACGGGTACGCAGTATTTT.

The gene calls are TRBV2 and TRBJ1-4; D possibly corresponds to TRBD1 (5 bases). V lost 4 bases, J lost 5 bases, and 8 bases lay in between. The germline V gene encodes CDR1 SNHLY and CDR2 FYNNEI. The CDR3 totals 13 residues. The CDR3 loop is CASSARGNEKLFF. The CDR3 DNA is TGTGCCAGCAGTGCTAGGGGCAATGAAAAACTGTTTTTT.

The chain has TRBV28 and TRBJ2-7, with D perhaps matching TRBD2 (6 bases). The V and J ends lost 6 bases and 0 bases respectively, with 15 bases between them. CDR1 MDHEN and CDR2 SYDVKM come from the germline V gene. The CDR3 spans 15 residues. Here the CDR3 DNA reads TGTGCCAGCAGGGGGGGTGGCCGCTCCTCCTACGAGCAGTACTTC. It is translated as CASRGGGRSSYEQYF.

The chain uses TRBV6-1 and TRBJ1-3; the D is unclear. This CDR3 has 15 residues. V lost 3 bases and J 0 bases, leaving 9 bases between the germline ends. The germline V gene has CDR1 MNHNS and CDR2 SASEGT. The CDR3 DNA follows: TGTGCCAGCAGTGAGGGCAGGCTCTCTGGAAACACCATATATTTT. Residues: CASSEGRLSGNTIYF.

This clone was counted between two and nine times. The J gene is TRBJ2-5, the V gene TRBV7-9, with 10 bases fitting TRBD1. The CDR3 has 15 residues. J gave up 5 bases and V 10 bases, and 13 bases lay outside the gene matches. Germline V gene data show CDR1 as SEHNR and CDR2 as FQNEAQ (reference sequence). CDR3: CATQPGQGEGETQYF. DNA of the CDR3: TGTGCCACCCAACCCGGACAGGGGGAGGGGGAGACCCAGTACTTC.

CDR3 sequence: CASSRGQGGYGYTF. DNA of the CDR3: TGTGCCAGCAGCCGGGGACAGGGTGGCTATGGCTACACCTTC. This rearrangement joins TRBV5-8 to TRBJ1-2; 9 bases are shared with TRBD1. Germline V gene sequence: CDR1 SGHTS, CDR2 YDEGEE. The CDR3 is 14 residues long. V lost 4 bases to trimming and J lost 4 bases; unmatched junction nucleotides: 5.

A few counts support this clone. This chain joins TRBV30 and TRBJ1-2; D gene ambiguous. The CDR3 consists of 12 residues. V was clipped by 1 base and J by 4 bases, with 7 bases between them. The V gene's germline CDR1 is GTSNPN and CDR2 SVGIG (reference sequence). CDR3 in amino acids: CAWSAAVYGYTF. The CDR3 DNA sequence: TGTGCCTGGAGTGCTGCGGTCTATGGCTACACCTTC.

This sequence joins TRBV19 and TRBJ1-6; TRBD1 might be the D (6 bases). Germline CDR1 reads LNHDA; CDR2 reads SQIVND (reference sequence). The CDR3 has 14 residues. Trimming took 7 bases from V and 6 from J, leaving 13 bases between them. This chain's CDR3 is CASTRQGLNSPLHF. The CDR3 coding sequence is TGTGCCAGTACCCGGCAGGGGCTTAATTCACCCCTCCACTTT. The whole variable domain, filled in from reference TRBV19 and TRBJ1-6, reads DGGITQSPKYLFRKEGQNVTLSCEQNLNHDAMYWYRQDPGQGLRLIYYSQIVNDFQKGDIAEGYSVSREKKESFPLTVTSAQKNPTAFYLCASTRQGLNSPLHFGNGTRLTVT.

The chain uses TRBV10-2 and TRBJ1-1; D might be TRBD1 (5 bases). V was pared by 3 bases and J by 3 bases, with 11 bases between. The CDR3 covers 14 residues. Per germline, CDR1 WSHSY and CDR2 SAAADI. CDR3: CASSEDSRDTEAFF. Here the CDR3 DNA reads TGCGCCAGCAGTGAAGACAGTAGAGACACTGAAGCTTTCTTT.

The gene calls are TRBV15 and TRBJ1-2; D gene uncertain. V lost 0 bases to trimming and J lost 6 bases, with 8 bases between them. CDR1 and CDR2 (germline): LNHNV, YYDKDF (reference sequence). CDR3 length equals 13 residues. CDR3 DNA sequence: TGTGCCACCAGCAGAGAGGCAGCCCATGGCTACACCTTC. Translated: CATSREAAHGYTF. The full variable domain, with the rest looked up from reference TRBV15 and TRBJ1-2, is DAMVIQNPRYQVTQFGKPVTLSCSQTLNHNVMYWYQQKSSQAPKLLFHYYDKDFNNEADTPDNFQSRRPNTSFCFLDIRSPGLGDTAMYLCATSREAAHGYTFGSGTRLTVV.

This clone was recorded only once. The genes are TRBV7-9 and TRBJ2-7, with D maybe TRBD2 (6 bases). The germline V and J ends were trimmed by 1 base and 2 bases, with 12 bases remaining between them. From germline, CDR1 is SEHNR and CDR2 FQNEAQ (reference sequence). This CDR3 is built from 15 residues. CDR3 residues: CASSLEVGGTYEQYF. The CDR3 bases are TGTGCCAGCAGCTTAGAAGTGGGGGGAACCTACGAGCAGTACTTC.

The V call is TRBV29-1, the J call TRBJ1-2; D gene unclear. This CDR3 has 13 residues. V lost 4 bases to trimming and J lost 6 bases, with 15 bases between them. Per germline, CDR1 SQVTM and CDR2 ANQGSEA. In DNA form, the CDR3 reads TGCAGCGTTGGGGATCGCGTTTTGGATGGCTACACCTTC. The encoded protein is CSVGDRVLDGYTF.

The chain joins TRBV29-1 to TRBJ1-3, with TRBD1 as a possible D gene (5 bases). This CDR3 is built from 11 residues. V lost 6 bases, J lost 4 bases, and 7 bases lay in between. Germline loops: CDR1 SQVTM, CDR2 ANQGSEA. The CDR3 nucleotides are TGCAGCGTAGGGGCGGGAAACACCATATATTTT. The encoded protein is CSVGAGNTIYF.

The J gene is TRBJ2-5, the V gene TRBV7-2; TRBD2 agrees at 7 bases. V was pared by 1 base and J by 5 bases, with 7 bases of the junction left unmatched. The CDR3 spans 15 residues. CDR1 is SGHTA and CDR2 is FQGNSA in the germline V gene. CDR3 amino acids: CASSLGPGGWETQYF. The CDR3 region has the DNA TGTGCCAGCAGCTTAGGTCCGGGAGGATGGGAGACCCAGTACTTC.

This clone has a handful of counts. The V call is TRBV6-4, the J call TRBJ2-5, with 11 bases lining up with TRBD2. This CDR3 is built from 13 residues. Germline V gene lookup returns CDR1 MRHNA and CDR2 SNTAGT. Unmatched junction bases numbered 9, after V lost 5 bases and J lost 13 bases. The CDR3 sequence is CASSLSTSGVVYF. The CDR3, as DNA: TGTGCCAGCAGTCTCTCGACTAGCGGGGTGGTGTACTTC.